This record covers a single T cell receptor (beta chain). Its antigen is not known. The donors were in the roughly 120-subject validation cohort; that cohort was separate from the roughly 700-subject first cohort. Assay used: immunoSEQ multiplex PCR; TCRdb lists only in-frame clones, some missing. The profile covers under 150,000 clones, with approximately 86% appearing a single time and roughly 10% taken by the ten largest. The data were obtained in a study of cytomegalovirus exposure and HLA in healthy donors. There are 15 residues in the CDR3. From germline, CDR1 is GTSNPN and CDR2 SVGIG (reference sequence). J was trimmed by 3 bases and V by 3 bases; bases with no gene match: 8. Study results and caveats: In vitro checks showed that a few CMV-associated chains really do target CMV antigens. The study flagged about 150 TCR beta chains as cytomegalovirus-associated.

The gene calls are TRBV30 and TRBJ1-2, with 9 bases fitting TRBD1. The sample consisted of PBMCs. The source is a man younger than 35 in good health and CMV-seropositive. The CDR3: CAWRDTGGADYGYTF. The CDR3 bases are TGTGCCTGGAGGGATACAGGGGGCGCCGACTATGGCTACACCTTC.